This TCR beta chain came from a study of metastatic and nonmetastatic thyroid tumors. The overall study: A comparison of repertoires was made across blood and tumor or nodule tissue from malignant and benign thyroid patients. General study points: In both blood and tumor samples, TCR beta diversity was reported significantly higher for malignant than benign nodules.

Among the patients, none had received any treatment before thyroid surgery. From the PCR reads, TCRdb re-called clones with MiXCR. Here the sample spans about 16,000 clones, roughly 26% being singletons. Notes on this clone: What it binds is unknown.

There are 14 residues in the CDR3. V was trimmed by 6 bases and J by 0 bases, leaving 11 bases between them. Germline CDR1 and CDR2: KGHSH and LQKENI. The rearrangement uses TRBV18 and TRBJ1-1; maybe TRBD1 (6 bases). This TCR was recovered from a female donor with papillary thyroid cancer or a benign thyroid nodule (not recorded which). Some clones in this sample may be carry-over from other donors' samples. Sequencing input: adjacent normal tissue. The CDR3 sequence is CASSYGQMNTEAFF. The CDR3 DNA reads as TGTGCCAGCTCTTACGGACAGATGAACACTGAAGCTTTCTTT. Complete variable domain (other parts from reference TRBV18 and TRBJ1-1): NAGVMQNPRHLVRRRGQEARLRCSPMKGHSHVYWYRQLPEEGLKFMVYLQKENIIDESGMPKERFSAEFPKEGPSILRIQQVVRGDSAAYFCASSYGQMNTEAFFGQGTRLTVV.